This entry lists 17 T cell receptor beta chains sequenced from one sample in a study of coeliac disease. Using immunoSEQ multiplex PCR, the repertoire was profiled, and TCRdb retains in-frame clones only, with some absent. The sample contains roughly 7,900 clones, more than 60% of which appear only once. Sequenced input: lamina propria lymphocytes from the gut. These receptors were obtained from a woman aged 55-70 years with active celiac disease.

The rearrangement links TRBV4-1 to TRBJ2-3; TRBD1 might be the D (5 bases). Per the germline V gene, CDR1 is MGHRA and CDR2 is YSYEKL. This CDR3 has 15 amino acids. With 4 bases removed from V and 5 bases from J, the gap between germline ends came to 16 bases. CDR3 bases: TGCGCCAGCAGCCTCGAACCAGGGCCGAAAGATACGCAGTATTTT. Its protein is CASSLEPGPKDTQYF.

This clone was counted between two and nine times. V gene TRBV11-1 combines with J gene TRBJ2-4; 12 bases are shared with TRBD2. The CDR3 totals 17 residues. Germline assignment: CDR1 SGHAT and CDR2 FQDESV (reference sequence). V lost 6 bases and J lost 0; bases outside the gene matches: 6. The CDR3 sequence is CASRPTSGGLAKNIQYF. The CDR3, as DNA: TGTGCCAGCAGGCCGACTAGCGGGGGCTTAGCCAAAAACATTCAGTACTTC. The full variable domain, rest sourced from reference TRBV11-1 and TRBJ2-4, is EAEVAQSPRYKITEKSQAVAFWCDPISGHATLYWYRQILGQGPELLVQFQDESVVDDSQLPKDRFSAERLKGVDSTLKIQPAELGDSAMYLCASRPTSGGLAKNIQYFGAGTRLSVL.

This chain links TRBV6-5 with TRBJ2-1; D is perhaps TRBD2 (6 bases). CDR1 is MNHEY, CDR2 SVGAGI, per germline. V lost 2 bases and J lost 10, with 18 bases in between. This CDR3 comprises 15 residues. This chain's CDR3 is CASSYSPEGGYEQFF. The DNA for the CDR3 is TGTGCCAGCAGTTACAGCCCGGAGGGCGGTTACGAGCAGTTCTTC.

The chain carries TRBV2 and TRBJ2-7, with 7 nucleotides matching TRBD1. Losses at the gene ends were 6 bases for V and 6 bases for J; bases not matched to a gene: 14. The germline V gene encodes CDR1 SNHLY and CDR2 FYNNEI. This CDR3 is built from 15 residues. In nucleotides, the CDR3 is TGTGCCAGCAGGGTCCGGGACAGAAAAAATGCCGAGCAGTACTTC. Protein product: CASRVRDRKNAEQYF. The variable domain in full, completed from reference TRBV2 and TRBJ2-7, reads EPEVTQTPSHQVTQMGQEVILRCVPISNHLYFYWYRQILGQKVEFLVSFYNNEISEKSEIFDDQFSVERPDGSNFTLKIRSTKLEDSAMYFCASRVRDRKNAEQYFGPGTRLTVT.

This clone appeared once. The chain joins TRBV27 to TRBJ2-7; TRBD1 matches 8 bases. Germline CDR1 is MNHEY and CDR2 is SMNVEV (reference sequence). Trimming cost V 5 bases and J 6 bases; bases outside gene matches: 9. The CDR3 totals 14 residues. The CDR3 region is CASSPHRGFSEQYF. Written as DNA, the CDR3 is TGTGCCAGCAGTCCCCACAGGGGGTTTAGCGAGCAGTACTTC.

The chain employs TRBV9 and TRBJ1-3, with 10 positions matching TRBD1. The CDR3 loop spans 18 amino acids. The V segment lost 3 bases and the J segment 0 bases; nucleotides outside the gene matches: 9. In germline, CDR1 is SGDLS, CDR2 YYNGEE. The CDR3 region has the DNA TGTGCCAGCAGCGAAACCGGGACAGGGGACTCCTCTGGAAACACCATATATTTT. Its protein product is CASSETGTGDSSGNTIYF.

J is TRBJ1-2 and V is TRBV7-2; maybe TRBD1 (6 bases). CDR1 is SGHTA, CDR2 FQGNSA, per germline. This CDR3 is 16 amino acids long. The V and J ends lost 1 base and 1 base respectively, with 13 bases between them. In DNA form, the CDR3 reads TGTGCCAGCAGCTTAGGAGGACAGACTCTTAACTATGGCTACACCTTC. Its translation is CASSLGGQTLNYGYTF.

Comment on this clone: An end of the junction differs from the germline gene, which may be a read error. The chain is built from TRBV11-2 and TRBJ2-1, with 11 bases aligning to TRBD2. The germline CDR1 and CDR2 sequences are SGHAT and FQNNGV. The CDR3 runs to 12 residues. The CDR3 protein is CASSLAGGEQFF. The CDR3 DNA reads TGTGCCAGCAGTTTAGCGGGAGGGGAGCAGTTCTTC.

This clone showed up just a few times. The chain employs TRBV6-5 and TRBJ2-7, with 7 bases matching TRBD2. Germline V gene lookup returns CDR1 MNHEY and CDR2 SVGAGI. Trimming took 6 bases from V and 2 from J; bases not matched to a gene: 10. CDR3 length: 15 residues. CDR3 nucleotide sequence: TGTGCCAGCAGGCGTGCGGGGGATGGAACCTACGAGCAGTACTTC. This codes for CASRRAGDGTYEQYF.

V gene TRBV30 combines with J gene TRBJ2-5, with D unresolved. The germline V gene encodes CDR1 GTSNPN and CDR2 SVGIG (reference sequence). V lost 0 bases to trimming and J lost 3 bases, with 5 bases between them. The length of the CDR3 is 12 residues. The CDR3 coding sequence is TGTGCCTGGAGTGTTGACAAAGAGACCCAGTACTTC. Translated: CAWSVDKETQYF.

The J gene is TRBJ1-4, the V gene TRBV15; 8 bases agree with TRBD1. The CDR3 loop spans 17 amino acids. Germline CDR1 and CDR2: LNHNV and YYDKDF (reference sequence). V trimming: 0 bases; J trimming: 7 bases; junction bases outside the gene matches: 10. Here the CDR3 reads CATSRDAAGTGSEKLFF. In nucleotides, the CDR3 is TGTGCCACCAGCAGAGATGCTGCCGGGACAGGTAGTGAAAAACTGTTTTTT.

Turning to this clone: The same CDR3 is also encoded by other DNA sequences in this sample. The rearrangement links TRBV7-6 to TRBJ2-1; TRBD1 might be the D (6 bases). The V gene lost 1 base and the J gene lost 0 bases, with 10 bases spanning the gap. CDR3 length: 16 residues. The germline CDR1 and CDR2 sequences are SGHVS and FNYEAQ. CDR3 nucleotide sequence: TGTGCCAGCAGCTTAGAAGGGGGAAGCTCCTACAATGAGCAGTTCTTC. As protein: CASSLEGGSSYNEQFF.

Remarks on this clone: At one of its ends the junction is not consistent with the germline gene, which may arise from a read error. V is TRBV5-1 and J is TRBJ2-2, with D tentatively TRBD1 (6 bases). The germline CDR1 and CDR2 sequences are SGHRS and YFSETQ. The CDR3 has 16 residues. CDR3 region: CASSPRQEANTGELSF. For the CDR3, the DNA is TGCGCCAGCAGCCCACGACAGGAGGCGAACACCGGGGAGCTGTCTTTT.

This clone showed up just once. The rearrangement uses TRBV11-2 and TRBJ2-1, with D hard to call. The CDR3 is 12 residues long. Germline values: CDR1 SGHAT, CDR2 FQNNGV. V lost 5 bases and J 7 bases, leaving 9 bases between the germline ends. The CDR3 protein is CASSPTWNEQFF. The CDR3 DNA reads TGTGCCAGCAGCCCGACATGGAATGAGCAGTTCTTC.

The chain employs TRBV6-1 and TRBJ1-5; D is unclear. From germline, CDR1 is MNHNS and CDR2 SASEGT. This CDR3 is built from 13 residues. The ends were cut back, 2 bases at V and 5 bases at J, with 7 bases in the middle. The CDR3 reads CASSELLDQPQHF. DNA for the CDR3: TGTGCCAGCAGTGAATTGTTAGATCAGCCCCAGCATTTT.

J is TRBJ2-1 and V is TRBV14; 7 nucleotides match TRBD1. Germline CDR1 SGHDN, CDR2 FVKESK. Trimming cost V 1 base and J 6 bases; bases outside gene matches: 21. The CDR3 is 20 amino acids. The CDR3 sequence: CASSQAVPRGRQGILNEQFF. In DNA form, the CDR3 reads TGTGCCAGCAGCCAAGCGGTTCCCCGAGGCCGACAGGGAATTCTCAATGAGCAGTTCTTC.

This clone was observed a few times. The chain is built from TRBV18 and TRBJ1-4; weak D call: TRBD1 (5 bases). The CDR3 runs 13 residues. V lost 1 base to trimming and J lost 10 bases, with 10 bases between them. Germline-derived CDR1 and CDR2 are KGHSH and LQKENI. CDR3 sequence: CASSPQTDGKLFF. For the CDR3, the DNA is TGTGCCAGCTCACCACAGACAGACGGAAAACTGTTTTTT. The entire variable domain, with the rest obtained from reference TRBV18 and TRBJ1-4, is as follows: NAGVMQNPRHLVRRRGQEARLRCSPMKGHSHVYWYRQLPEEGLKFMVYLQKENIIDESGMPKERFSAEFPKEGPSILRIQQVVRGDSAAYFCASSPQTDGKLFFGSGTQLSVL.